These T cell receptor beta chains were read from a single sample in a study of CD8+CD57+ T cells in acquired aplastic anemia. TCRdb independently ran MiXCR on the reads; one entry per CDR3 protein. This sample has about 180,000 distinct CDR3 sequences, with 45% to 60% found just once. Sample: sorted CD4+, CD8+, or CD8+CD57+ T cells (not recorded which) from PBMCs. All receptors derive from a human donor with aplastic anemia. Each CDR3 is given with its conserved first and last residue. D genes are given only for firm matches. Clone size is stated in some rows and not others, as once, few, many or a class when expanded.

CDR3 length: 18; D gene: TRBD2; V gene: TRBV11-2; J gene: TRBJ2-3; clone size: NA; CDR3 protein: CASSPRTSGGSSPDTQYF; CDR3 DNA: TGTGCCAGCAGCCCCAGGACTAGCGGGGGGTCATCCCCAGATACGCAGTATTTT
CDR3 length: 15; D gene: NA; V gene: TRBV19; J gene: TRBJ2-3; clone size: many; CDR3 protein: CASSMELVSTDTQYF; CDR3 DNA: TGTGCCAGTAGTATGGAACTCGTTAGCACAGATACGCAGTATTTT
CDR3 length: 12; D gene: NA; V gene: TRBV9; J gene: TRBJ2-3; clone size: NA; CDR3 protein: CASSVIGDTQYF; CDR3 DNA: TGTGCCAGCAGCGTTATAGGAGATACGCAGTATTTT
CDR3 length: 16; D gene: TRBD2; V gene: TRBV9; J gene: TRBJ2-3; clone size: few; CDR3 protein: CASSGTSGGIYDTQYF; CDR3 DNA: TGTGCCAGCAGCGGGACTAGCGGGGGTATATATGATACGCAGTATTTT
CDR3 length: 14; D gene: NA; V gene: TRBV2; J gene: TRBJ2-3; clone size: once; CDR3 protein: CASSAATTTDTQYF; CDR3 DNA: TGTGCCAGCAGTGCTGCGACTACTACAGATACGCAGTATTTT
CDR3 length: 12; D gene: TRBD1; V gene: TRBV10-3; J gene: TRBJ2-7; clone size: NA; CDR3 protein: CATGQGGGEQYF; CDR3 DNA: TGTGCCACGGGACAGGGTGGTGGCGAGCAGTACTTC
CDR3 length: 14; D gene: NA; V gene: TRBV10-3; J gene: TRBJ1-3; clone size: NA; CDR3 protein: CAISESTPGNTIYF; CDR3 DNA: TGTGCCATCAGTGAGTCTACACCTGGAAACACCATATATTTT
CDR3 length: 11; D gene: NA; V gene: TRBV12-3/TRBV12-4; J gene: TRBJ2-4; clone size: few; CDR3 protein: CASTSENIQYF; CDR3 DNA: TGTGCCAGCACTTCGGAAAACATTCAGTACTTC
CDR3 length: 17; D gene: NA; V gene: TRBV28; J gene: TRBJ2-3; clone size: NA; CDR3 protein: CASSPPRQGGCTDTQYF; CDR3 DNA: TGTGCCAGCAGTCCCCCCCGGCAGGGTGGGTGCACAGATACGCAGTATTTT
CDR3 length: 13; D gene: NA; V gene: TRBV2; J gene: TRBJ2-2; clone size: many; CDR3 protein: CASSVSSTGELFF; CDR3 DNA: TGTGCCAGCAGTGTTTCCAGTACCGGGGAGCTGTTTTTT
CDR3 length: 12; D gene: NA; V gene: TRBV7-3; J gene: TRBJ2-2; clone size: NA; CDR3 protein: CASSFLTGELFF; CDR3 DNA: TGTGCCAGCAGCTTCCTCACCGGGGAGCTGTTTTTT
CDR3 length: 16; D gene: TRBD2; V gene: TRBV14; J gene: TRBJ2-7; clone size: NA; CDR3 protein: CARDRRTSGTIYEQYF; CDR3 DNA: TGTGCTAGAGATCGGCGAACTAGCGGCACGATTTACGAGCAGTACTTC
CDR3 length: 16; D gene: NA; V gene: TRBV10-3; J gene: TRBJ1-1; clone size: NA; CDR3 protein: CAISESRGGKGPEAFF; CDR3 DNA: TGTGCCATCAGTGAGTCGAGGGGGGGAAAGGGACCTGAAGCTTTCTTT
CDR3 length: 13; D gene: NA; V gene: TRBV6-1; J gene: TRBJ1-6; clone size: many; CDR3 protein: CASTSGRNSPLHF; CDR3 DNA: TGTGCCAGCACCTCAGGGAGAAATTCACCCCTCCACTTT
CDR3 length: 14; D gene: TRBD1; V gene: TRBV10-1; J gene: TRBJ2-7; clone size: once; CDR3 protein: CASKLGTGAYEQYF; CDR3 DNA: TGCGCCAGCAAACTGGGGACAGGGGCTTACGAGCAGTACTTC
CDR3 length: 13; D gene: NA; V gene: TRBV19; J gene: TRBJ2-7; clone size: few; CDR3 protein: CASSQQGLREQYF; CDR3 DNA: TGTGCCAGTAGTCAACAGGGATTAAGGGAGCAGTACTTC
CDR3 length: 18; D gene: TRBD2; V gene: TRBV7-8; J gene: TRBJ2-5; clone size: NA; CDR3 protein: CASSPWTSGMSWGETQYF; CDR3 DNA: TGTGCCAGCAGCCCTTGGACTAGCGGGATGTCCTGGGGGGAGACCCAGTACTTC
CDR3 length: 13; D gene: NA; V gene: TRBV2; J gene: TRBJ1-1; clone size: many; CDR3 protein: CASRAQGNTEAFF; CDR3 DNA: TGTGCCAGCAGAGCACAGGGCAACACTGAAGCTTTCTTT
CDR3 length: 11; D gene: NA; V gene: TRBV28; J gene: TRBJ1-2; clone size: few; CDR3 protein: CASSLAFGYTF; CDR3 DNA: TGTGCCAGCAGTTTAGCTTTCGGCTACACCTTC
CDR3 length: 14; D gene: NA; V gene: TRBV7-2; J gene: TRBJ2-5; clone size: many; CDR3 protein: CASSSGPGQETQYF; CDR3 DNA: TGTGCCAGCAGCTCCGGTCCGGGACAAGAGACCCAGTACTTC
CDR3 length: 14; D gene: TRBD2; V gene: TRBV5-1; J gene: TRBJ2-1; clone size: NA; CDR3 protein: CASRQTSGSNEQFF; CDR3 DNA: TGCGCCAGCAGACAGACTAGCGGGAGCAATGAGCAGTTCTTC
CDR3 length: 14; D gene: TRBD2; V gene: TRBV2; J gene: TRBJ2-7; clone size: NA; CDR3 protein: CASTLAGGTYEQYF; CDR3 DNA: TGTGCCAGCACGCTAGCGGGGGGGACCTACGAGCAGTACTTC
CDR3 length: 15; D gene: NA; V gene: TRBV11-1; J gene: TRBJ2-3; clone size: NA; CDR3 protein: CASSLPNGLTDTQYF; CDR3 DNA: TGTGCCAGCAGCTTACCCAACGGACTGACAGATACGCAGTATTTT
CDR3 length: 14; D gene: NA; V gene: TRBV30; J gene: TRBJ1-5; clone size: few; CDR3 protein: CAWSLGYGNQPQHF; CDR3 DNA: TGTGCCTGGAGTCTGGGGTACGGCAATCAGCCCCAGCATTTT
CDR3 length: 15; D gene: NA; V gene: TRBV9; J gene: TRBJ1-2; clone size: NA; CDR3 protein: CASSVGGSPLYGYTF; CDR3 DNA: TGTGCCAGCAGCGTAGGGGGGAGCCCCCTCTATGGCTACACCTTC
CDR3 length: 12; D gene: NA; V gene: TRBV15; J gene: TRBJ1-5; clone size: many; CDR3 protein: CATSRDSGSQHF; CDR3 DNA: TGTGCCACCAGCAGAGATTCTGGGTCCCAGCATTTT
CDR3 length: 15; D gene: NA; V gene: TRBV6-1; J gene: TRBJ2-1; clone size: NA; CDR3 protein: CASSPRSTWGNEQFF; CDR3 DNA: TGTGCCAGCAGCCCACGGAGTACATGGGGCAATGAGCAGTTCTTC
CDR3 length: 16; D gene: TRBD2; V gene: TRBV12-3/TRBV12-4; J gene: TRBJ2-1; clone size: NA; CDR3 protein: CASSQRGLAGGDEQFF; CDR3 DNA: TGTGCCAGCAGTCAAAGAGGCCTAGCGGGAGGGGATGAGCAGTTCTTC
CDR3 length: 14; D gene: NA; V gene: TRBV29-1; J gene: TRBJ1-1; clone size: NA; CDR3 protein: CSVEDLRGITEAFF; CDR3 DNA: TGCAGCGTTGAAGATCTGCGGGGGATCACTGAAGCTTTCTTT
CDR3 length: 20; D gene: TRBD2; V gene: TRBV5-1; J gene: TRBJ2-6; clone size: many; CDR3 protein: CASSLVTPQAGVSGANVLTF; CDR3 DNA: TGCGCCAGCAGCTTGGTAACACCTCAGGCGGGGGTCTCTGGGGCCAACGTCCTGACTTTC
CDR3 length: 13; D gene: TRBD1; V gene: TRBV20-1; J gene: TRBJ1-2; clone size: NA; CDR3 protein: CSALTGGGYGYTF; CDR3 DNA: TGCAGTGCTCTAACAGGGGGCGGCTATGGCTACACCTTC
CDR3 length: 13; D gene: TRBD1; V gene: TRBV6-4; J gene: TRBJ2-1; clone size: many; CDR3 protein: CASSRQGRNEQFF; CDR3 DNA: TGTGCCAGCAGTCGACAGGGTAGAAATGAGCAGTTCTTC
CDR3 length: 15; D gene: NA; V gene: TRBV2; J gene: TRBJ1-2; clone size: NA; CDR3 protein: CASSALDTDYDGYTF; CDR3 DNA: TGTGCCAGCAGCGCTTTAGACACCGATTACGATGGCTACACCTTC
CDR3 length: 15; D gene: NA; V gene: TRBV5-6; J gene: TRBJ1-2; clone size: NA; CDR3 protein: CASSLNGGALEGYTF; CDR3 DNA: TGTGCCAGCAGCTTGAATGGGGGCGCGTTGGAGGGCTACACCTTC
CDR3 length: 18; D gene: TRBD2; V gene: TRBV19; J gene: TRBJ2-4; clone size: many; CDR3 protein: CASRPAGTSGIAKNIQYF; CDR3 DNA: TGTGCCAGTAGGCCAGCCGGGACTAGCGGCATAGCCAAAAACATTCAGTACTTC
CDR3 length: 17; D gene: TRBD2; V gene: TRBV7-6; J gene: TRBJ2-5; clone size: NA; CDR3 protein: CASSLAGTSGRGETQYF; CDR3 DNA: TGTGCCAGCAGCTTAGCGGGGACTAGCGGGAGAGGGGAGACCCAGTACTTC
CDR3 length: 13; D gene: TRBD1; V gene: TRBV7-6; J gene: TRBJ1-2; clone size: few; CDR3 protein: CASSPGTVYGYTF; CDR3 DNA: TGTGCCAGCAGCCCAGGGACAGTCTATGGCTACACCTTC
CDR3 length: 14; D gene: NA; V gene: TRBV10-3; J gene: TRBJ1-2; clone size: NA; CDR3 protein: CAIRGLGFNYGYTF; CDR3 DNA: TGTGCCATCAGGGGTTTGGGATTTAACTATGGCTACACCTTC
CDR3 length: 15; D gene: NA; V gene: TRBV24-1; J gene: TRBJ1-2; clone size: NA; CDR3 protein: CATSDESRPFYGYTF; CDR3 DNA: TGTGCCACCAGTGATGAGTCGAGACCTTTCTATGGCTACACCTTC
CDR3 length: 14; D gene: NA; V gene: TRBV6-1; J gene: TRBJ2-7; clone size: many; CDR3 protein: CASSPRGGPYEQYF; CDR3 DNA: TGTGCCAGCAGCCCCCGGGGCGGGCCCTACGAGCAGTACTTC
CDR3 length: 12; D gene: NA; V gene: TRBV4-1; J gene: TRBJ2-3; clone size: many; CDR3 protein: CASSQAYDTQYF; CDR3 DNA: TGCGCCAGCAGCCAAGCCTACGACACGCAGTATTTT
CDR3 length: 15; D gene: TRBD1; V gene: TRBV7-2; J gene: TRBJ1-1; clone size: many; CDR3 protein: CASSPSQGARTEAFF; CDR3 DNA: TGTGCCAGCAGCCCTTCTCAGGGGGCGAGGACTGAAGCTTTCTTT
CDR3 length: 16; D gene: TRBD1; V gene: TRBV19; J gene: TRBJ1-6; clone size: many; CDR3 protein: CASSNFEGQGNSPLHF; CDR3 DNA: TGTGCCAGTAGTAATTTCGAGGGACAGGGTAATTCACCCCTCCACTTT
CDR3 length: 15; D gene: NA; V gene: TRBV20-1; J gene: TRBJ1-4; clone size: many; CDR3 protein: CSARDSYTPNEKLFF; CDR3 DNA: TGCAGTGCTAGAGATAGCTACACCCCTAATGAAAAACTGTTTTTT
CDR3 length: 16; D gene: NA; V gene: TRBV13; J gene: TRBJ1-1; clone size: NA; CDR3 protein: CASRGGAKGGGTEAFF; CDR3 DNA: TGTGCCAGCAGAGGAGGGGCTAAGGGGGGGGGCACTGAAGCTTTCTTT
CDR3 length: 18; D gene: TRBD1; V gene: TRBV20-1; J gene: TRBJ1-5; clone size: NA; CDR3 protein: CSASGSYRGSVGNQPQHF; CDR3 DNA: TGCAGTGCTAGTGGTTCTTACAGGGGATCCGTTGGCAATCAGCCCCAGCATTTT
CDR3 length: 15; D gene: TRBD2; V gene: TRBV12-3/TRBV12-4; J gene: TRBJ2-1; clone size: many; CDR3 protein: CASTPTGTSRNEQFF; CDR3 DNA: TGTGCCAGCACTCCCACTGGGACTAGCCGCAATGAGCAGTTCTTC
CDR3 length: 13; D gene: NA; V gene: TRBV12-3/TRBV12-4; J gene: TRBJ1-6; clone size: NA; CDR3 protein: CASSFASIQPLHF; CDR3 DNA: TGTGCCAGCAGTTTCGCGTCAATTCAACCCCTCCACTTT
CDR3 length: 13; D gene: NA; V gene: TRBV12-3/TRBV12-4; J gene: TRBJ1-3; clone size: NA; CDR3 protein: CASSLTRGNTIYF; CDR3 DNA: TGTGCCAGCAGTTTAACTAGGGGAAACACCATATATTTT
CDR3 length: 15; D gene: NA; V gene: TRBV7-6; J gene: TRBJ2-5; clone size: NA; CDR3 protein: CASSLVQAYQETQYF; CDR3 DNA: TGTGCCAGCAGCTTAGTGCAGGCGTACCAAGAGACCCAGTACTTC
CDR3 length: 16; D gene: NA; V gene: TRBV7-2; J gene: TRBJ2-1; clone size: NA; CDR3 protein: CASSLAGTTNYNEQFF; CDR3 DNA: TGTGCCAGCAGCTTAGCAGGCACTACGAACTACAATGAGCAGTTCTTC
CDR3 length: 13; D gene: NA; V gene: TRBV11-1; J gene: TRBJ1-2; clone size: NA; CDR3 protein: CASSDRTNYGYTF; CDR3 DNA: TGTGCCAGCAGCGACAGGACGAACTATGGCTACACCTTC
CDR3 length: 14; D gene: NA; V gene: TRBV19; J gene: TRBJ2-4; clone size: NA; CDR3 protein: CASSIRSDRLIQYF; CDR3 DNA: TGTGCCAGTAGTATAAGGTCGGACCGATTAATTCAGTACTTC
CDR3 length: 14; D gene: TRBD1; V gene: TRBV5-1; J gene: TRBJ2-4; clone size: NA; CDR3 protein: CASSSPTGSDIQYF; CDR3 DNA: TGCGCCAGCAGCTCACCGACAGGGTCGGACATTCAGTACTTC
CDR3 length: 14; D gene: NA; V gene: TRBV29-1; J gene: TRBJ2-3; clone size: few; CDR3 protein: CSLWSRLQHDTQYF; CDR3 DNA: TGCAGCCTTTGGTCTCGGCTGCAGCATGATACGCAGTATTTT